This TCR beta chain was recorded in a study of T-cell reconstitution after alpha-beta-depleted transplantation in children. Study-wide results and limits: T-cell counts and diversity at one year post-transplant came mainly from newly produced T cells. Several hundred rapidly expanded clones from non-depleted graft cells reportedly supplied alpha-beta T cells about two months post-transplant.

Unique molecular identifiers were used to barcode this TCRbeta library. Each CDR3 protein gets one entry after TCRdb re-called the PCR reads with MiXCR. This table holds approximately 130,000 distinct CDR3 sequences, approximately 8.7% found once. In regard to this clonotype: Its antigen is not known.

The CDR3 totals 14 residues. V was pared by 3 bases and J by 5 bases, with 14 bases between. CDR1 and CDR2 from the germline V gene are SGHRS and YFSETQ. This TCR derives from a girl in the first two years of life who had a stem cell transplant for combined immunodeficiency, so the T cells may come from the graft donor. Sample: PBMCs, mostly from graft donor cells, taken 180 days after TCRalphabeta/CD19-depleted stem cell transplant. V gene TRBV5-1 combines with J gene TRBJ2-5; D is undetermined. The CDR3 region is CASSSTTYGETQYF. The CDR3 DNA reads TGCGCCAGCAGCTCGACCACCTATGGGGAGACCCAGTACTTC. The full variable domain, its missing parts supplied by reference TRBV5-1 and TRBJ2-5, is KAGVTQTPRYLIKTRGQQVTLSCSPISGHRSVSWYQQTPGQGLQFLFEYFSETQRNKGNFPGRFSGRQFSNSRSEMNVSTLELGDSALYLCASSSTTYGETQYFGPGTRLLVL.